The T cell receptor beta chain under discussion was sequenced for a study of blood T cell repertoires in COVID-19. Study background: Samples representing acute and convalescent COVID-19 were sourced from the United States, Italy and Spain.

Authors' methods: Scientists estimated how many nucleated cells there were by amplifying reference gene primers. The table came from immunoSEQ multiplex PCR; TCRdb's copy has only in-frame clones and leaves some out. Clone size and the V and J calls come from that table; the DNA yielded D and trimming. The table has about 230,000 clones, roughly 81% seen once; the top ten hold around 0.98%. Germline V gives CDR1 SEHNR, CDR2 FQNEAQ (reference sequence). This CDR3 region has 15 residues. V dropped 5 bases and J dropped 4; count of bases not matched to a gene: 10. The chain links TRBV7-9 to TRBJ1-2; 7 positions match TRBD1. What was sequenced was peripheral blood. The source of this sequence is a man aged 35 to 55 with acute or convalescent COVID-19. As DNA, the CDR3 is TGTGCCAGCAGCATAACAGGGGAACCCTTCTATGGCTACACCTTC. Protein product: CASSITGEPFYGYTF.